This paragraph covers one TCR beta chain sequence. Its specificity is not known. The data were obtained in a study of cytomegalovirus exposure and HLA in healthy donors. Study observations and caveats: Cytomegalovirus association was listed for around 170 TCR beta chains. Information on immune exposure was restricted to one variable (CMV serostatus). Most subjects had HLA-A and HLA-B alleles reportedly predicted accurately by TCR beta sequences.

Trimming removed 2 bases from V and 0 bases from J; junction bases left unmatched: 0. Germline V gene data show CDR1 as MRHNA and CDR2 as SNTAGT. The CDR3 length is 16 residues. It was with 60 Vbeta and 13 Jbeta primers that the PCR ran. Generated by immunoSEQ multiplex PCR, the TCRdb table keeps only in-frame clones and is missing some. The sample totals 65,000 to 90,000 clones. The sample was PBMCs. This clonotype was obtained from a female donor in good health and CMV-seropositive. This chain joins TRBV6-4 and TRBJ2-1, with TRBD2 matching over 11 bases. The CDR3 spells CASSDTSGSSYNEQFF. The CDR3 DNA reads as TGTGCCAGCAGTGACACTAGCGGGAGCTCCTACAATGAGCAGTTCTTC.